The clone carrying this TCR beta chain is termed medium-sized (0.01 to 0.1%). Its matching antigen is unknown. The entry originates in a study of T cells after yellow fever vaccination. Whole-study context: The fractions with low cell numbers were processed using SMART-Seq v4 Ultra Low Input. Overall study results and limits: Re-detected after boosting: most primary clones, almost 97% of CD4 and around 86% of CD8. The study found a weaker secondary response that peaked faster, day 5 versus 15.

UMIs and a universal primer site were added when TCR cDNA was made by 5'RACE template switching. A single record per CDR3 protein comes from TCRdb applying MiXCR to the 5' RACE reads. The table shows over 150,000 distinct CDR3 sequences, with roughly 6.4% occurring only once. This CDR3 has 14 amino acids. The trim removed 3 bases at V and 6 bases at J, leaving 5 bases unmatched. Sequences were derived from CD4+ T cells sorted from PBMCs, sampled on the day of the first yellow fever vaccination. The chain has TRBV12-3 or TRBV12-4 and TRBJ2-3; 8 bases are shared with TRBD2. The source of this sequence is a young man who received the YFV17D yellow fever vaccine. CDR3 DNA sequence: TGTGCCAGCAGTTTGGGACTAGGGTTCGATACGCAGTATTTT. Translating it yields CASSLGLGFDTQYF.